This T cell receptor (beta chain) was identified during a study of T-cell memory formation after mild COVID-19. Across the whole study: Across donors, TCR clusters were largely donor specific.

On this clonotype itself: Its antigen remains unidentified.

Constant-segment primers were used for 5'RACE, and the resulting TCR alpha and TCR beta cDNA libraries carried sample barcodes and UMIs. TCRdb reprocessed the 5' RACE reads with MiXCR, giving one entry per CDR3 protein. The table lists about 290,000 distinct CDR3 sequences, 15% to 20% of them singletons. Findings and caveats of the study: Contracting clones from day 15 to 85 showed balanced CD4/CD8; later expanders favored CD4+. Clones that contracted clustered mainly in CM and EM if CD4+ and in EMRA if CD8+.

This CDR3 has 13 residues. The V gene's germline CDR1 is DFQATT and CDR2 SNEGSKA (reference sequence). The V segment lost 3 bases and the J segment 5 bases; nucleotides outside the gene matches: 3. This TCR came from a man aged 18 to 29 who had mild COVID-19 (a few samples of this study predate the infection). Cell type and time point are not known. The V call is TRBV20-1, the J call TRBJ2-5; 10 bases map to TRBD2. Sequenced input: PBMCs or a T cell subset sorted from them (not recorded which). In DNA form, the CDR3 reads TGCAGTGCTAGCAGGACTAGCGGTGAGACCCAGTACTTC. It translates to CSASRTSGETQYF.